This is a list of T cell receptor beta chains from one sample in a study of cytomegalovirus exposure and HLA in healthy donors. The assay was immunoSEQ multiplex PCR, and TCRdb's table has in-frame clones only and misses some. The table includes 150,000 to 200,000 clones, roughly 80% detected once. The sequenced material came from PBMCs. These receptors were collected from a boy between 10 and 17 years old in good health and CMV-seronegative. CDR3s include the opening cysteine and the closing phenylalanine or tryptophan. The order of the fields is J gene, clone size, V gene, D gene, CDR3 protein, CDR3 DNA. The D gene is left open where the match is weak. Clone size is stated in some rows and not others, as once, few, many or a class when expanded.

j_call: TRBJ2-3; clone_size: NA; v_call: TRBV6-1; d_call: TRBD2; cdr3_aa: CASSESTGGSTDTQYF; cdr3_nt: TGTGCCAGCAGTGAAAGTACGGGGGGGAGCACAGATACGCAGTATTTT
j_call: TRBJ1-2; clone_size: NA; v_call: TRBV4-1; d_call: NA; cdr3_aa: CASSQDYEGGVNYGYTF; cdr3_nt: TGCGCCAGCAGCCAAGATTACGAGGGTGGCGTAAACTATGGCTACACCTTC
j_call: TRBJ2-3; clone_size: NA; v_call: TRBV7-6; d_call: TRBD2; cdr3_aa: CASSLRTSGPDTQYF; cdr3_nt: TGTGCCAGCAGCCTTCGGACTAGCGGGCCAGATACGCAGTATTTT
j_call: TRBJ1-1; clone_size: NA; v_call: TRBV29-1; d_call: NA; cdr3_aa: CSVEHMANTEAFF; cdr3_nt: TGCAGCGTTGAACACATGGCGAACACTGAAGCTTTCTTT
j_call: TRBJ1-3; clone_size: NA; v_call: TRBV7-9; d_call: TRBD1; cdr3_aa: CSSSSSRQGYSGNTIYF; cdr3_nt: TGTTCCAGCAGCTCGTCTCGACAGGGCTACTCTGGAAACACCATATATTTT
j_call: TRBJ2-7; clone_size: NA; v_call: TRBV5-1; d_call: TRBD1; cdr3_aa: CASSPPGQGSSYEQYF; cdr3_nt: TGCGCCAGCAGCCCCCCGGGACAGGGGAGCTCCTACGAGCAGTACTTC
j_call: TRBJ1-2; clone_size: NA; v_call: TRBV5-4; d_call: NA; cdr3_aa: CASTLGPGPGDGYTF; cdr3_nt: TGTGCCAGCACTCTTGGACCTGGGCCGGGGGACGGCTACACCTTC
j_call: TRBJ1-1; clone_size: many; v_call: TRBV7-3; d_call: NA; cdr3_aa: CASSFSGTYLKNTEAFF; cdr3_nt: TGTGCCAGCAGCTTCTCCGGGACATACCTTAAGAACACTGAAGCTTTCTTT
j_call: TRBJ1-6; clone_size: NA; v_call: TRBV5-1; d_call: NA; cdr3_aa: CASSSLTALGSPLHF; cdr3_nt: TGCGCCAGCAGCTCTTTGACAGCCCTGGGTTCACCCCTCCACTTT
j_call: TRBJ1-1; clone_size: NA; v_call: TRBV2; d_call: TRBD1; cdr3_aa: CASRTPGQEPEAFF; cdr3_nt: TGTGCCAGCAGGACCCCGGGACAGGAGCCTGAAGCTTTCTTT
j_call: TRBJ2-3; clone_size: NA; v_call: TRBV9; d_call: TRBD1; cdr3_aa: CASSVGPGTGGRADTQYF; cdr3_nt: TGTGCCAGCAGCGTAGGCCCCGGGACAGGGGGCCGCGCAGATACGCAGTATTTT
j_call: TRBJ1-5; clone_size: NA; v_call: TRBV19; d_call: NA; cdr3_aa: CASLGRSNQPQHF; cdr3_nt: TGTGCCAGTCTGGGCAGAAGCAATCAGCCCCAGCATTTT
j_call: TRBJ2-1; clone_size: NA; v_call: TRBV15; d_call: TRBD2; cdr3_aa: CATSRDALAPYNEQFF; cdr3_nt: TGTGCCACCAGCAGAGATGCACTAGCGCCCTACAATGAGCAGTTCTTC
j_call: TRBJ1-4; clone_size: few; v_call: TRBV7-8; d_call: NA; cdr3_aa: CASSLALTHTGGVEKLFF; cdr3_nt: TGTGCCAGCAGCTTAGCCTTAACCCACACAGGTGGGGTGGAAAAACTGTTTTTT
j_call: TRBJ1-6; clone_size: NA; v_call: TRBV7-8; d_call: NA; cdr3_aa: CASSLRRVSAPLHF; cdr3_nt: TGTGCCAGCAGCCTCCGGAGGGTTAGCGCACCCCTCCACTTT
j_call: TRBJ2-3; clone_size: NA; v_call: TRBV5-8; d_call: TRBD2; cdr3_aa: CASSLRTSGYSTDTQYF; cdr3_nt: TGTGCCAGCAGCTTAAGGACTAGCGGCTATAGCACAGATACGCAGTATTTT
j_call: TRBJ1-3; clone_size: NA; v_call: TRBV30; d_call: NA; cdr3_aa: CAWGGGGSGNTIYF; cdr3_nt: TGTGCCTGGGGGGGAGGCGGCTCTGGAAACACCATATATTTT
j_call: TRBJ1-4; clone_size: NA; v_call: TRBV11-2; d_call: NA; cdr3_aa: CASSTPGGREKLFF; cdr3_nt: TGTGCCAGCAGCACCCCCGGGGGGCGAGAAAAACTGTTTTTT
j_call: TRBJ2-6; clone_size: NA; v_call: TRBV4-1; d_call: TRBD1; cdr3_aa: CASSQVRGQGPSGANVLTF; cdr3_nt: TGCGCCAGCAGCCAAGTTAGAGGACAGGGGCCCTCTGGGGCCAACGTCCTGACTTTC
j_call: TRBJ2-1; clone_size: once; v_call: TRBV5-1; d_call: TRBD2; cdr3_aa: CASSLRLAGTEDEQFF; cdr3_nt: TGCGCCAGCAGCTTACGACTAGCGGGGACGGAGGATGAGCAGTTCTTC
j_call: TRBJ1-2; clone_size: NA; v_call: TRBV9; d_call: NA; cdr3_aa: CASSVGGTPRENYGYTF; cdr3_nt: TGTGCCAGCAGCGTAGGAGGGACACCGAGGGAGAACTATGGCTACACCTTC
j_call: TRBJ1-1; clone_size: NA; v_call: TRBV10-3; d_call: NA; cdr3_aa: CAISGGQGSTEAFF; cdr3_nt: TGTGCCATCAGCGGGGGGCAGGGGAGCACTGAAGCTTTCTTT
j_call: TRBJ1-6; clone_size: NA; v_call: TRBV7-9; d_call: NA; cdr3_aa: CASSSMNSPLHF; cdr3_nt: TGTGCCAGCAGCTCTATGAATTCACCCCTCCACTTT
j_call: TRBJ1-2; clone_size: few; v_call: TRBV11-2; d_call: NA; cdr3_aa: CASSEENYGYTF; cdr3_nt: TGTGCCAGCAGCGAGGAGAACTATGGCTACACCTTC
j_call: TRBJ1-2; clone_size: NA; v_call: TRBV30; d_call: TRBD1; cdr3_aa: CAATGANYGYTF; cdr3_nt: TGTGCCGCAACAGGGGCTAACTATGGCTACACCTTC
j_call: TRBJ2-1; clone_size: NA; v_call: TRBV7-3; d_call: TRBD2; cdr3_aa: CASSAPGLAGSNEQFF; cdr3_nt: TGTGCCAGCAGCGCACCGGGACTAGCGGGATCCAATGAGCAGTTCTTC
j_call: TRBJ1-1; clone_size: NA; v_call: TRBV6-5; d_call: NA; cdr3_aa: CASSLRGAENTEAFF; cdr3_nt: TGTGCCAGCAGTCTACGTGGGGCGGAGAACACTGAAGCTTTCTTT
j_call: TRBJ2-1; clone_size: few; v_call: TRBV7-9; d_call: TRBD2; cdr3_aa: CASSFNPSGNEQFF; cdr3_nt: TGTGCCAGCAGCTTCAATCCTAGCGGGAATGAGCAGTTCTTC
j_call: TRBJ1-1; clone_size: NA; v_call: TRBV14; d_call: NA; cdr3_aa: CASSQVPMTGPMNTEAFF; cdr3_nt: TGTGCCAGCAGCCAAGTTCCTATGACAGGCCCCATGAACACTGAAGCTTTCTTT
j_call: TRBJ1-2; clone_size: NA; v_call: TRBV25-1; d_call: TRBD1; cdr3_aa: CASSGQGLNYGYTF; cdr3_nt: TGTGCCAGCAGCGGACAGGGACTTAACTATGGCTACACCTTC
j_call: TRBJ1-5; clone_size: NA; v_call: TRBV30; d_call: NA; cdr3_aa: CAWSVRDQPQHF; cdr3_nt: TGTGCCTGGAGTGTACGGGATCAGCCCCAGCATTTT
j_call: TRBJ1-2; clone_size: NA; v_call: TRBV5-1; d_call: TRBD1; cdr3_aa: CASSPRQGLMHGYTF; cdr3_nt: TGCGCCAGCAGCCCACGACAGGGGCTTATGCATGGCTACACCTTC
j_call: TRBJ2-5; clone_size: NA; v_call: TRBV4-1; d_call: NA; cdr3_aa: CASSQDRTSRGWETQYF; cdr3_nt: TGCGCCAGCAGCCAAGACAGAACTAGCAGAGGGTGGGAGACCCAGTACTTC
j_call: TRBJ2-1; clone_size: NA; v_call: TRBV7-3; d_call: NA; cdr3_aa: CASSRAGTTPEQFF; cdr3_nt: TGTGCCAGCAGCAGAGCCGGGACAACTCCTGAGCAGTTCTTC
j_call: TRBJ1-4; clone_size: NA; v_call: TRBV6-5; d_call: TRBD1; cdr3_aa: CASSSDRGREKLFF; cdr3_nt: TGTGCCAGCAGTTCGGACAGGGGGCGTGAAAAACTGTTTTTT
j_call: TRBJ1-1; clone_size: NA; v_call: TRBV2; d_call: NA; cdr3_aa: CASSDVFLNTEAFF; cdr3_nt: TGTGCCAGCAGTGACGTCTTCCTGAACACTGAAGCTTTCTTT
j_call: TRBJ1-2; clone_size: NA; v_call: TRBV6-1; d_call: NA; cdr3_aa: CASRRTSGANYGYTF; cdr3_nt: TGTGCCAGCAGGAGGACATCAGGGGCTAACTATGGCTACACCTTC
j_call: TRBJ2-7; clone_size: NA; v_call: TRBV30; d_call: TRBD1; cdr3_aa: CAWSAGGYYEQYF; cdr3_nt: TGTGCCTGGAGTGCAGGGGGCTACTACGAGCAGTACTTC
j_call: TRBJ2-5; clone_size: NA; v_call: TRBV11-1; d_call: TRBD1; cdr3_aa: CASSRDRGETQYF; cdr3_nt: TGTGCCAGCAGCCGGGACAGGGGAGAGACCCAGTACTTC
j_call: TRBJ2-7; clone_size: NA; v_call: TRBV6-5; d_call: NA; cdr3_aa: CASSYAGYEQYF; cdr3_nt: TGTGCCAGCAGTTATGCGGGCTACGAGCAGTACTTC
j_call: TRBJ1-6; clone_size: NA; v_call: TRBV6-5; d_call: TRBD1; cdr3_aa: CASSYLGQPDSPLHF; cdr3_nt: TGTGCCAGCAGTTACTTGGGACAGCCGGATTCACCCCTCCACTTT
j_call: TRBJ2-3; clone_size: NA; v_call: TRBV2; d_call: NA; cdr3_aa: CASTETQYF; cdr3_nt: TGTGCCAGCACCGAGACGCAGTATTTT
j_call: TRBJ2-1; clone_size: NA; v_call: TRBV7-8; d_call: TRBD2; cdr3_aa: CASSLYGLADSYNEQFF; cdr3_nt: TGTGCCAGCAGCTTGTACGGACTAGCGGATTCCTACAATGAGCAGTTCTTC
j_call: TRBJ1-4; clone_size: NA; v_call: TRBV7-9; d_call: NA; cdr3_aa: CSSSSVEKLFF; cdr3_nt: TGTTCCAGCAGCTCCGTAGAAAAACTGTTTTTT
j_call: TRBJ2-1; clone_size: NA; v_call: TRBV7-2; d_call: TRBD1; cdr3_aa: CASSLVGTGGKDEQFF; cdr3_nt: TGTGCCAGCAGCTTAGTTGGGACAGGGGGGAAGGATGAGCAGTTCTTC
j_call: TRBJ2-3; clone_size: once; v_call: TRBV30; d_call: NA; cdr3_aa: CAWSGPLTRTDTQYF; cdr3_nt: TGTGCCTGGAGTGGCCCATTGACTAGAACAGATACGCAGTATTTT
j_call: TRBJ1-1; clone_size: NA; v_call: TRBV10-3; d_call: NA; cdr3_aa: CACLTGTQAFF; cdr3_nt: TGTGCCTGCCTGACAGGAACACAAGCTTTCTTT
j_call: TRBJ1-2; clone_size: NA; v_call: TRBV5-1; d_call: TRBD1; cdr3_aa: CASSSGWTGDGYTF; cdr3_nt: TGCGCCAGCAGCTCTGGATGGACAGGGGATGGCTACACCTTC
j_call: TRBJ1-5; clone_size: NA; v_call: TRBV7-9; d_call: TRBD1; cdr3_aa: CASSREGASNQPQHF; cdr3_nt: TGTGCCAGCAGCCGGGAGGGGGCGAGCAATCAGCCCCAGCATTTT
j_call: TRBJ2-1; clone_size: NA; v_call: TRBV7-3; d_call: TRBD2; cdr3_aa: CASSPVRLAGAVTEQFF; cdr3_nt: TGTGCCAGCAGCCCCGTCCGACTAGCGGGGGCCGTTACTGAGCAGTTCTTC
j_call: TRBJ2-6; clone_size: NA; v_call: TRBV5-5; d_call: TRBD1; cdr3_aa: CASSLRGPGQGAQRANVLTF; cdr3_nt: TGTGCCAGCAGCTTGCGCGGGCCAGGACAGGGGGCCCAGAGGGCCAACGTCCTGACTTTC
j_call: TRBJ2-2; clone_size: NA; v_call: TRBV6-1; d_call: NA; cdr3_aa: CASSLGAPNTGELFF; cdr3_nt: TGTGCCAGCAGTCTAGGGGCCCCGAACACCGGGGAGCTGTTTTTT
j_call: TRBJ2-7; clone_size: NA; v_call: TRBV25-1; d_call: TRBD2; cdr3_aa: CASSDVRRGGSYEQYF; cdr3_nt: TGTGCCAGCAGTGACGTCCGGCGGGGGGGCTCCTACGAGCAGTACTTC
j_call: TRBJ2-3; clone_size: few; v_call: TRBV5-1; d_call: NA; cdr3_aa: CASSLTRDTQYF; cdr3_nt: TGCGCCAGCAGCCTGACTAGAGATACGCAGTATTTT
j_call: TRBJ1-4; clone_size: NA; v_call: TRBV19; d_call: TRBD1; cdr3_aa: CASIPDRENEKLFF; cdr3_nt: TGTGCCAGTATCCCGGACAGGGAGAATGAAAAACTGTTTTTT
j_call: TRBJ1-3; clone_size: NA; v_call: TRBV7-2; d_call: TRBD1; cdr3_aa: CASSQGQATGNTIYF; cdr3_nt: TGTGCCAGCAGCCAGGGACAGGCAACTGGAAACACCATATATTTT
j_call: TRBJ2-7; clone_size: NA; v_call: TRBV5-1; d_call: NA; cdr3_aa: CASSFSGAYEQYF; cdr3_nt: TGCGCCAGCAGCTTTTCAGGGGCTTACGAGCAGTACTTC
j_call: TRBJ1-1; clone_size: once; v_call: TRBV9; d_call: NA; cdr3_aa: CASSVDGRAYTEAFF; cdr3_nt: TGTGCCAGCAGCGTAGATGGCAGGGCCTACACTGAAGCTTTCTTT
j_call: TRBJ1-1; clone_size: NA; v_call: TRBV5-4; d_call: NA; cdr3_aa: CASSLSGGTEAFF; cdr3_nt: TGTGCCAGCAGCTTGTCGGGGGGCACTGAAGCTTTCTTT
j_call: TRBJ2-3; clone_size: few; v_call: TRBV25-1; d_call: TRBD2; cdr3_aa: CASSVTSGDPDTQYF; cdr3_nt: TGTGCCAGCAGTGTTACTAGCGGGGACCCAGATACGCAGTATTTT